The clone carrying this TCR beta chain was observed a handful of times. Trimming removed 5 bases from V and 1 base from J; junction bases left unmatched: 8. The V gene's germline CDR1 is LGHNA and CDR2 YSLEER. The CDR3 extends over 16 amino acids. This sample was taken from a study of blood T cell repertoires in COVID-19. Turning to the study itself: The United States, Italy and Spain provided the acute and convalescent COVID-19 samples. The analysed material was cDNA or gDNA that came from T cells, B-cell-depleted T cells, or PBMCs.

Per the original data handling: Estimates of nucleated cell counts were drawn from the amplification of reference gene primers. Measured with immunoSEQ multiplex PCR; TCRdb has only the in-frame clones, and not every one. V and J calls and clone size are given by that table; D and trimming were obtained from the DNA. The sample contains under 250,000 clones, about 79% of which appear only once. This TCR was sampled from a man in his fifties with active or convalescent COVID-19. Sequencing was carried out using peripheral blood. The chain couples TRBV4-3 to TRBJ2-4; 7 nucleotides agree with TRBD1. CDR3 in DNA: TGCGCCAGCAGCTCGCAGACAGGGTTGGCCAAAAACATTCAGTACTTC. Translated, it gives CASSSQTGLAKNIQYF.